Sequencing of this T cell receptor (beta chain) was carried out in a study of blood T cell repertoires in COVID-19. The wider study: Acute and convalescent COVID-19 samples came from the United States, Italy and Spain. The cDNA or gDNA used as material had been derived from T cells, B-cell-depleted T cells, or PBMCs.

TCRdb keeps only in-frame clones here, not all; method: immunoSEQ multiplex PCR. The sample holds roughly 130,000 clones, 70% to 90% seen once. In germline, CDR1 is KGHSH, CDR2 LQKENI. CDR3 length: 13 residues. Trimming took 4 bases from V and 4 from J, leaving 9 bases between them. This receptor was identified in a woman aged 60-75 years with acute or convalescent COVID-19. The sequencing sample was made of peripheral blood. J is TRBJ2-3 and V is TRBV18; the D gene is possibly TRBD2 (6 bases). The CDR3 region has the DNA TGTGCCAGCTCACAGGAGGGGTCAGATACGCAGTATTTT. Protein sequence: CASSQEGSDTQYF.